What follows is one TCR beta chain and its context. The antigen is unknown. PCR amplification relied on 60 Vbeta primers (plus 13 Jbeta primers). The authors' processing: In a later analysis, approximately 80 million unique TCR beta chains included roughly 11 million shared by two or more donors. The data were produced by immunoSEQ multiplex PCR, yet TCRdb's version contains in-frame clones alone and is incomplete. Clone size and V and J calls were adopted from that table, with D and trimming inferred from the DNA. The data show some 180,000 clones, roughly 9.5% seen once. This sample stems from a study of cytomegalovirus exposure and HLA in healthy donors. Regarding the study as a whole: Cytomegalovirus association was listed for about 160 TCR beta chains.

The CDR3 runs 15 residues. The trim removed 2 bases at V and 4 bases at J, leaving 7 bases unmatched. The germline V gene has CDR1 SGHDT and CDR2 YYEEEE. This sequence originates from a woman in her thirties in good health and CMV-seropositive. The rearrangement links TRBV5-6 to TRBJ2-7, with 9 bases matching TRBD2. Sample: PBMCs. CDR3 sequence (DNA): TGTGCCAGCAGCTTTCAGGGACTAGCCATATACGAGCAGTACTTC. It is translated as CASSFQGLAIYEQYF.